These 14 T cell receptor beta chains share one sample of origin, sequenced in a study of read filtering for tumor transcriptome and immune sequencing. Molecular barcoded adaptors covering alpha/delta and beta/gamma chains were used on 400 ng RNA. Via MiXCR, TCRdb re-called the reads, giving one row per CDR3 protein. The repertoire holds tens of thousands of distinct CDR3 sequences, with roughly 18% as singletons. The sequenced material came from a population of CD138-negative cells sorted from bone marrow. The receptor source for this set is a donor at least 40 years old with multiple myeloma.

V is TRBV28 and J is TRBJ1-6; 7 bases fit TRBD1. CDR3 length: 14 amino acids. The germline CDR1 and CDR2 sequences are MDHEN and SYDVKM. V shed 6 bases and J 7 bases; nucleotides not matched to a gene: 6. The CDR3 region is CASSIDRANSPLHF. CDR3 nucleotide sequence: TGTGCCAGCAGCATTGACAGGGCCAATTCACCCCTCCACTTT.

Details on this clonotype: A much larger clonotype is one base distant, so this may be a read error. The V call is TRBV18, the J call TRBJ1-2, with D hard to call. This CDR3 is built from 15 residues. V lost 1 base and J lost 7, with 16 bases in between. Looked up from germline, CDR1 is KGHSH and CDR2 is LQKENI. Here the CDR3 reads CASSPREYSTCGYTF. Written as DNA, the CDR3 is TGTGCCAGCTCACCACGGGAATACTCCACTTGTGGCTACACCTTC. Together with reference TRBV18 and TRBJ1-2, the CDR3 gives the full variable domain: NAGVMQNPRHLVRRRGQEARLRCSPMKGHSHVYWYRQLPEEGLKFMVYLQKENIIDESGMPKERFSAEFPKEGPSILRIQQVVRGDSAAYFCASSPREYSTCGYTFGSGTRLTVV.

Concerning this clonotype itself: An end of the junction does not agree with germline; a read error may underlie this. The chain employs TRBV4-2 and TRBJ2-1; 8 nucleotides agree with TRBD2. CDR3 length: 17 amino acids. Per germline, CDR1 LGHNA and CDR2 YNFKEQ. The CDR3 DNA is TGTGCCAGCAGCCAAGTCCCCCCGGCGGGGGGCTGGGATGAGCAGCTCTTC. Amino acid sequence: CASSQVPPAGGWDEQLF.

Many counts were recorded for this clonotype. V gene TRBV5-1 combines with J gene TRBJ2-5; 7 bases line up with TRBD2. With V trimmed by 0 bases and J by 5 bases, 7 bases remained unmatched. The CDR3 runs to 15 residues. Germline V lookup: CDR1 SGHRS, CDR2 YFSETQ. CDR3 in amino acids: CASSLVPGGSETQYF. For the CDR3, the DNA is TGCGCCAGCAGCTTGGTGCCCGGCGGGAGCGAGACCCAGTACTTC.

This clonotype was picked up many times. This chain joins TRBV5-1 and TRBJ2-1; tentative D call: TRBD2 (7 bases). CDR3 length equals 15 residues. Germline V CDR1 and CDR2: SGHRS, YFSETQ. Trimming pared 0 bases from V and 5 bases from J, leaving 12 bases between. This chain's CDR3 is CASSLGGGAHNEQFF. CDR3 DNA sequence: TGCGCCAGCAGCTTGGGAGGGGGGGCCCACAATGAGCAGTTCTTC. Full variable domain (outside the CDR3, taken from reference TRBV5-1 and TRBJ2-1): KAGVTQTPRYLIKTRGQQVTLSCSPISGHRSVSWYQQTPGQGLQFLFEYFSETQRNKGNFPGRFSGRQFSNSRSEMNVSTLELGDSALYLCASSLGGGAHNEQFFGPGTRLTVL.

Only one count was recorded for this clonotype. A read error may be the cause here, since a much bigger clone is one base away. The V call is TRBV5-5, the J call TRBJ2-2; D possibly matches TRBD1 or TRBD2 (6 bases each). This CDR3 contains 15 residues. Germline assignment: CDR1 SGHKS and CDR2 YYEKEE (reference sequence). V was shortened by 4 bases and J by 3 bases, with 13 bases between the two germline ends. CDR3 sequence: CASSTWGADTGELFF. The CDR3, as DNA: TGTGCCAGCAGCACTTGGGGGGCCGACACCGGGGAGCTGTTTTTT.

The chain has TRBV20-1 and TRBJ2-1; 11 bases fit TRBD1. The V gene's germline CDR1 is DFQATT and CDR2 SNEGSKA (reference sequence). V lost 8 bases and J lost 7; bases outside the gene matches: 7. This CDR3 contains 13 residues. CDR3 residues: CSTAGQGANEQFF. As DNA, the CDR3 is TGCAGTACCGCAGGACAGGGGGCAAATGAGCAGTTCTTC.

This clonotype came up many times. The V and J genes are TRBV20-1 and TRBJ2-1; 7 bases line up with TRBD2. Germline-derived CDR1 and CDR2 are DFQATT and SNEGSKA (reference sequence). The CDR3 totals 14 residues. After removal of 3 bases from V and 7 bases from J, the junction contained 9 bases not matched to a gene. The CDR3 loop reads CSASSQGGINEQFF. CDR3 bases: TGCAGTGCTAGTTCTCAGGGAGGGATTAATGAGCAGTTCTTC.

About this clonotype: One end of the junction fails to match germline, which may point to a read error. The chain couples TRBV12-3 or TRBV12-4 to TRBJ2-1; 9 bases align to TRBD1. This CDR3 has 16 amino acids. The CDR3 loop reads CSSSLALGQGKNEQFF. In DNA, the CDR3 is TGTTCCAGCAGTTTAGCGCTGGGACAGGGCAAAAATGAGCAGTTCTTC.

The chain combines TRBV5-1 with TRBJ2-6; D perhaps matches TRBD1 (5 bases). CDR3 length: 14 residues. Germline values: CDR1 SGHRS, CDR2 YFSETQ. Here the CDR3 DNA reads TGCGCTTCTCGCGTACAGGCTGGGGCCAACGTCCTGACTTTC. Translation: CASRVQAGANVLTF.

This clonotype was recorded once. CDR3 residues: CASGQSGARTGANVLTF. The CDR3 coding sequence is TGTGCCAGCGGCCAGTCGGGGGCACGAACTGGGGCCAACGTCCTGACTTTC. The chain links TRBV27 to TRBJ2-6; D may correspond to TRBD1 or TRBD2 (6 bases each). Germline V gives CDR1 MNHEY, CDR2 SMNVEV (reference sequence). The CDR3 extends over 17 amino acids. The V gene lost 8 bases and the J gene lost 2 bases, with 19 bases spanning the gap.

With respect to this clonotype: This likely traces to a read error, being one base from a far larger clone. The CDR3 loop reads CASSSGRRLNTGELLF. In nucleotides, the CDR3 is TGTGCCAGCAGCTCCGGCCGCAGGCTTAACACCGGGGAGCTGCTTTTT. This chain connects TRBV7-8 to TRBJ2-2, with a weak D call TRBD2 (5 bases). CDR3 length: 16 amino acids. Germline V gives CDR1 SGHVS, CDR2 FQNEAQ.

As to this clonotype: This may be a read error: a much more frequent sequence differs by one nucleotide. V usage is TRBV28 and J usage is TRBJ2-1, with D perhaps being TRBD1 or TRBD2 (5 bases each). V was trimmed by 5 bases and J by 5 bases, leaving 16 bases between them. Germline V gives CDR1 MDHEN, CDR2 SYDVKM. CDR3 length: 15 residues. The CDR3: CASSPTYGADNEQFF. CDR3 DNA: TGTGCCAGCAGTCCCACGTACGGGGCCGACAATGAGCAGTTCTTC.

This clonotype was found many times. The chain is built from TRBV20-1 and TRBJ2-3; tentatively, D is TRBD1 (5 bases). The CDR3 sequence is 12 residues long. V dropped 1 base and J dropped 5 bases, with 7 bases sitting between them. From germline, CDR1 is DFQATT and CDR2 SNEGSKA (reference sequence). The CDR3 is CSARAGKDTQYF. Written as DNA, the CDR3 is TGCAGTGCTAGAGCAGGGAAAGATACGCAGTATTTT.